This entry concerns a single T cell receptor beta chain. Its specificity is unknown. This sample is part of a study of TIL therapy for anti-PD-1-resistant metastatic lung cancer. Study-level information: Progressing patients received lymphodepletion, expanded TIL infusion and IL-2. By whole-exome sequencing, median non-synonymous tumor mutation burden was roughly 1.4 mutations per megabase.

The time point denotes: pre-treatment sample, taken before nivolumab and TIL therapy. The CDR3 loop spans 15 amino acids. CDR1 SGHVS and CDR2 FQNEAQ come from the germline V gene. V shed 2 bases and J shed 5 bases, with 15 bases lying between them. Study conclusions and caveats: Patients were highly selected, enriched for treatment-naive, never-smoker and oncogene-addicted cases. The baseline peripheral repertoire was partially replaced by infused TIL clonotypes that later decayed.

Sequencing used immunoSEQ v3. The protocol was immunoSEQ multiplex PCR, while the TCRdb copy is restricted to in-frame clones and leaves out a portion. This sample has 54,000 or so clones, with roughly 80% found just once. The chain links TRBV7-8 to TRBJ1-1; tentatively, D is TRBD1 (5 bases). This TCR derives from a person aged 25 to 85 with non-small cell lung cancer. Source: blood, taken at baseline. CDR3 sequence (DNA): TGTGCCAGCAGCTTACGGGGACGGACGTTGACTGAAGCTTTCTTT. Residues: CASSLRGRTLTEAFF.